This T cell receptor (beta chain) was profiled in a study of shared clonotypes between healthy human individuals (dated by TCRdb to about 2020). Some background on the complete study: The cohort included three men and a couple of women between 18 and 49 years of age. Between about 0.8 and 9 billion PBMCs per donor were obtained by leukapheresis. Different laboratories and diverse techniques were used to prepare libraries and sequence TCR repertoires, to increase sequencing depth and limit assay-specific biases. The study deeply sequenced blood TCR repertoires of five healthy adults to estimate repertoire size and the extent of clonotype sharing between individuals. Per donor, three plates each were used for CD4 naive and CD4 memory, two for CD8 naive, and one for CD8 memory. Beyond this particular receptor, the publication reports: Larger estimated clonotype richness was generally found for naive subsets than for memory subsets. Rarefaction of sorted-subset datasets indicated incomplete sequencing despite the large sequencing depth. Compared with non-shared clonotypes, the clonotypes found in all four sorted-subset donors had higher generation probabilities. Approximately 5% of naive CD4, around 3.6% of naive CD8, around 2.3% of memory CD4, and about 0.4% of memory CD8 clonotypes were shared across several donors. Sampling was limited to blood, and TCR repertoires in tissue likely differ from TCR repertoires in blood. Pairwise subsampling indicated that sequencing depth was expected to affect the degree of clonotype sharing among donors. The genetic and exposure-history diversity represented was limited by the small number of donors.

There are 15 amino acids in the CDR3, from cysteine to phenylalanine inclusive. Only the CDR3 part of the read is kept: 45 bases, read in frame from the first base. V is trimmed back by 8 bases and J by 7 bases, and the junction contains 13 bases that no gene match accounts for. CDR1 SNHLY and CDR2 FYNNEI are derived from the germline V gene. As to this clone: Its specific antigen is unknown. No much larger clone is present one base from it, and per-base qualities are unavailable.

Using the deep immunoSEQ assay, TCR CDR3 regions were amplified from genomic DNA by multiplex PCR. Genomic DNA extracted from each cell subset was distributed evenly over all wells of several immunoSEQ 96-well plates, and each plate served as one replicate. For sorted subsets, each replicate PCR was loaded with 150 to 250 ng genomic DNA, equivalent to approximately 27,000 T cell genomes. Purified libraries were quantified with a Qubit 3.0 fluorometer, sized on a Bioanalyzer 2100, and re-quantified with the KAPA Library Quantification kit. A separate single-read 150-cycle Illumina NextSeq 550 flow cell was used to sequence each immunoSEQ 96-well plate. Per the original workflow: Because the immunoSEQ output held only junctional sequences and lacked quality scores, the filtering could not match the filtering applied to full-length reads. Sequences were annotated with PyIR, a Python wrapper for IgBLAST v1.9, and V/J genes and CDR3 were assigned using IMGT germline references. Reads with weak V/J assignments (E-value above 1e-6), missing CDR3, stop codons, out-of-frame junctions, or ambiguous translated residues were removed. V3J clonotypes were defined as sequences sharing the same inferred V gene, J gene, and CDR3 amino acid sequence. Percentage overlap between repertoires was computed as shared unique clonotypes divided by the size of the smaller repertoire. Repertoire richness was assessed with RTK rarefaction, the Chao1 estimator, and Recon v2.1 estimates of unobserved clonotypes. OLGA was used to compute generation probabilities for all TCRbeta clonotypes that the gDNA method yielded from several donors. TCRdb took over this immuneACCESS table, retaining in-frame rearrangements with V and J assigned. Such tables are incomplete; in checked studies, under half of the missing clones stem from an unresolved V gene, and the remainder is unexplained. The V and J calls and clone size are taken from that table; D and trimming were inferred from the DNA. A total of over a million clones appear in this sample, 98% to 99% of them only once. The biggest ten clones account for roughly 0.35% of the sample.

Donors were healthy HIV-negative adults with no recently reported acute infections or vaccinations. Only Caucasian adults living in Nashville, Tennessee, USA were represented among the donors. CD4+ T cells were enriched by magnetic negative selection, after which naive cells were positively selected on CD45RA and the negative fraction was taken as the memory subset. Blood was obtained by leukapheresis, after which PBMCs were separated by Ficoll-Histopaque density gradient centrifugation and cryopreserved in liquid nitrogen vapor phase. Purity and quantity of every magnetically sorted T cell population were checked by analytical flow cytometry. Each sorted fraction had its genomic DNA isolated and then quantified by UV absorbance on a Nanodrop 2000c.

The sequenced sample consisted of naive CD4+ T cells sorted from blood. The cell subset or site label here, explained by the study, means: CD45RA+ positively selected. This TCR derives from a man in his thirties or forties in good health. The chain is encoded by TRBV2 joined to TRBJ1-5; 8 bases in between match TRBD1. CDR3 reads: CASAPTDRVWQPQHF. The DNA sequence reads TGTGCCAGCGCCCCGACGGACAGGGTTTGGCAGCCCCAGCATTTT.